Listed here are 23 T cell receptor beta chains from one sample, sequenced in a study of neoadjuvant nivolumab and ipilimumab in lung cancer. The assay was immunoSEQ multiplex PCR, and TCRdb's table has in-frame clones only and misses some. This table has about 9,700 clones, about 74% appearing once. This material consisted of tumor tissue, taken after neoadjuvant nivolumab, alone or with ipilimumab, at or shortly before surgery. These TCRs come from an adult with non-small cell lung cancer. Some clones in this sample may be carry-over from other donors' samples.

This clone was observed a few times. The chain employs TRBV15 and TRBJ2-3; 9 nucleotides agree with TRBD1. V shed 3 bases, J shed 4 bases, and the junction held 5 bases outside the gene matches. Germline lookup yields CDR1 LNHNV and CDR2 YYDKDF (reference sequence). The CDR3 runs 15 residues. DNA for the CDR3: TGTGCCACCAGCAGGGACAGGGGAAAGGCAGATACGCAGTATTTT. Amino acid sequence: CATSRDRGKADTQYF.

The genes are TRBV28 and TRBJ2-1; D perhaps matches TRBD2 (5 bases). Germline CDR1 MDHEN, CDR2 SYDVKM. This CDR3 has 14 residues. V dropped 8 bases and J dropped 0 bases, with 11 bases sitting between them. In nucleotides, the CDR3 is TGTGCCAGCGAAAGGACTGGCTCCTACAATGAGCAGTTCTTC. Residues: CASERTGSYNEQFF. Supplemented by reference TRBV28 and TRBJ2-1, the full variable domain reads DVKVTQSSRYLVKRTGEKVFLECVQDMDHENMFWYRQDPGLGLRLIYFSYDVKMKEKGDIPEGYSVSREKKERFSLILESASTNQTSMYLCASERTGSYNEQFFGPGTRLTVL.

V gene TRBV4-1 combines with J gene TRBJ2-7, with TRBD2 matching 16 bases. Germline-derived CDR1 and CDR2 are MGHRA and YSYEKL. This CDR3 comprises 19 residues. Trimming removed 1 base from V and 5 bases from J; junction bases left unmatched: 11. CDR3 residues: CASSQVPGLAGGPRDEQYF. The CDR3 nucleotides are TGCGCCAGCAGCCAAGTCCCGGGACTAGCGGGAGGGCCTCGGGACGAGCAGTACTTC.

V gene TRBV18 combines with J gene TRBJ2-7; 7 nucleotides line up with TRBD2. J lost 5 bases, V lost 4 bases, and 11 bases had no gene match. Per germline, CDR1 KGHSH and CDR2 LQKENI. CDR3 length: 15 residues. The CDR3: CASSRRDYSRNEQYF. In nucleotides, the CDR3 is TGTGCCAGCTCACGCCGGGACTATTCGCGGAACGAGCAGTACTTC.

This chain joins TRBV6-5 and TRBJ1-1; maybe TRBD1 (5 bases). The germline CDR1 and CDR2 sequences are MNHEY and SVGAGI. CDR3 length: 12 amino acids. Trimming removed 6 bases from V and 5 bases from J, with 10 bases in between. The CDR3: CASRDEGTEAFF. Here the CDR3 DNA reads TGTGCCAGCAGGGACGAGGGGACTGAAGCTTTCTTT.

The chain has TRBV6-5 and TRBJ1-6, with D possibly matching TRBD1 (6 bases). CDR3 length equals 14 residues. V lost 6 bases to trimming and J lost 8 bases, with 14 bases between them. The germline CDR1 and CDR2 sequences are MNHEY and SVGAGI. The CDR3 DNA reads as TGTGCCAGCAGGTACAGGGATTCCTATTCACCCCTCCACTTT. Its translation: CASRYRDSYSPLHF.

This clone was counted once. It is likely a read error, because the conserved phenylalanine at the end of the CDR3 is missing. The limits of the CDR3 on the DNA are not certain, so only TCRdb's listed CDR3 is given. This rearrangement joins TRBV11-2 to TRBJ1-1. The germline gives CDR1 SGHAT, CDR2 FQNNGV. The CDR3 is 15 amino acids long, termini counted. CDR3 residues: CASSPPETVKARPLI.

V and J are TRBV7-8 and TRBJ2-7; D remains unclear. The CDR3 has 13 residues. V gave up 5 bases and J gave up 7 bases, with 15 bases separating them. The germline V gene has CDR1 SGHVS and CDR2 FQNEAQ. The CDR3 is CASSQPRGWEQYF. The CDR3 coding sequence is TGTGCCAGCAGCCAACCCCGTGGGTGGGAGCAGTACTTC.

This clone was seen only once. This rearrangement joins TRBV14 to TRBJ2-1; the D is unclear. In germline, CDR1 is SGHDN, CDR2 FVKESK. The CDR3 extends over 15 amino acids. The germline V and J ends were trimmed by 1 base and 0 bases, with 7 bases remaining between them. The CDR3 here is CASSQVLSSYNEQFF. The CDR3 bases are TGTGCCAGCAGCCAAGTCTTGAGCTCCTACAATGAGCAGTTCTTC.

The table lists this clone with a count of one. The chain's CDR3 is CASRPSMNTEAFF. Written as DNA, the CDR3 is TGCGCCAGCAGGCCCAGTATGAACACTGAAGCTTTCTTT. The chain is built from TRBV5-1 and TRBJ1-1; no firm D call. Germline values: CDR1 SGHRS, CDR2 YFSETQ. The CDR3 has 13 amino acids. The V end lost 5 bases, the J end lost 0 bases, and 8 bases lay between the germline ends.

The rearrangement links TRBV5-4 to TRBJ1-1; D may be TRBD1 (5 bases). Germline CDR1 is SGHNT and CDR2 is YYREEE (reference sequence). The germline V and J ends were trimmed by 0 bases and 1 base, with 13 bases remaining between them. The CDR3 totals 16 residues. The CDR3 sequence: CASSLGGGIGNTEAFF. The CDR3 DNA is TGTGCCAGCAGCTTGGGCGGGGGAATTGGGAACACTGAAGCTTTCTTT.

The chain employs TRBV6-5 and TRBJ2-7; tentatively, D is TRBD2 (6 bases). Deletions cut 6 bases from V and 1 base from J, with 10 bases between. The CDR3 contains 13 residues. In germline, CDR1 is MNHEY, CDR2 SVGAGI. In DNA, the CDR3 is TGTGCCAGCAGGGCGGGGAGGTCCTACGAGCAGTACTTC. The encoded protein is CASRAGRSYEQYF.

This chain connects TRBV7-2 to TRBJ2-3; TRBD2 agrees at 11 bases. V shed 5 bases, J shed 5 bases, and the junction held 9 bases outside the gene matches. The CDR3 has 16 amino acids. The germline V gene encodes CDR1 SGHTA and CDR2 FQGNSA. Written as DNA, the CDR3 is TGTGCCAGCAGCCTCCTAGCGGGGGGAAGGGTAGATACGCAGTATTTT. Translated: CASSLLAGGRVDTQYF.

CDR3 in amino acids: CASSSHRDRGTGELFF. For the CDR3, the DNA is TGTGCCAGCAGCTCCCATCGGGACAGGGGTACCGGGGAGCTGTTTTTT. The genes are TRBV11-3 and TRBJ2-2; 10 bases are shared with TRBD1. This CDR3 spans 16 amino acids. Trimming at V came to 4 bases and at J to 5 bases, leaving 7 bases not matched to a gene. CDR1 is SGHNT and CDR2 is YENEEA in the germline V gene.

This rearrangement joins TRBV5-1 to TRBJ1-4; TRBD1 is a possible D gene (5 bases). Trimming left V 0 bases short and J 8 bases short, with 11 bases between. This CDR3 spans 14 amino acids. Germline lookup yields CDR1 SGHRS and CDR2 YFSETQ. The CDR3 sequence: CASSLGGMDEKLFF. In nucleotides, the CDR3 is TGCGCCAGCAGCTTGGGGGGCATGGACGAAAAACTGTTTTTT.

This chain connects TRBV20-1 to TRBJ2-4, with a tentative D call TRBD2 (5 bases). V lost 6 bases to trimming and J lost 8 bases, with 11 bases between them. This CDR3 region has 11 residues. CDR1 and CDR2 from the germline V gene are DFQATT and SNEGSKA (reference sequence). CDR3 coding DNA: TGCAGTGCCCGAGGGTCCGACATTCAGTACTTC. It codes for CSARGSDIQYF.

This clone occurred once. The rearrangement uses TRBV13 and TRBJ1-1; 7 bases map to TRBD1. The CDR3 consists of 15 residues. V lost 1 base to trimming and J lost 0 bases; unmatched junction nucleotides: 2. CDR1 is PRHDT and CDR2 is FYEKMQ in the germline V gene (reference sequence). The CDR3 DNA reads TGTGCCAGCAGCTTAGAGGGGGCCGTGAACACTGAAGCTTTCTTT. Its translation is CASSLEGAVNTEAFF. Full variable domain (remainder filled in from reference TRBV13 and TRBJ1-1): AAGVIQSPRHLIKEKRETATLKCYPIPRHDTVYWYQQGPGQDPQFLISFYEKMQSDKGSIPDRFSAQQFSDYHSELNMSSLELGDSALYFCASSLEGAVNTEAFFGQGTRLTVV.

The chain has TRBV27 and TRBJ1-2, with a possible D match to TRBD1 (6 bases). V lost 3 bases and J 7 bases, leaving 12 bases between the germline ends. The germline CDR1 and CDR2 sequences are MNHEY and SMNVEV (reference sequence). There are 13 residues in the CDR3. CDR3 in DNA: TGTGCCAGCAGTTTTCCGGGGGCCAGTGGCTACACCTTC. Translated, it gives CASSFPGASGYTF.

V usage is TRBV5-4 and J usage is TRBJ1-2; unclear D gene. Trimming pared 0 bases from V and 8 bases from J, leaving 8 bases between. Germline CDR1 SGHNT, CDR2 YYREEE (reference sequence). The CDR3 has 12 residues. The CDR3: CASSLEVVGYTF. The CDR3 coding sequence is TGTGCCAGCAGCTTGGAAGTAGTAGGCTACACCTTC. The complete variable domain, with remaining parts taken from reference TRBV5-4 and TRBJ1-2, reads ETGVTQSPTHLIKTRGQQVTLRCSSQSGHNTVSWYQQALGQGPQFIFQYYREEENGRGNFPPRFSGLQFPNYSSELNVNALELDDSALYLCASSLEVVGYTFGSGTRLTVV.

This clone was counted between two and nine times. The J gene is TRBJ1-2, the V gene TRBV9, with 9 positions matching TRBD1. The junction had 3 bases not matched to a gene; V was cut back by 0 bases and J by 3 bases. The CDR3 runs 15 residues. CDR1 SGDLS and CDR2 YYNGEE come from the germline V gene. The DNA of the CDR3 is TGTGCCAGCAGCGTAGTGGGGACAGGGCACTATGGCTACACCTTC. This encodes CASSVVGTGHYGYTF.

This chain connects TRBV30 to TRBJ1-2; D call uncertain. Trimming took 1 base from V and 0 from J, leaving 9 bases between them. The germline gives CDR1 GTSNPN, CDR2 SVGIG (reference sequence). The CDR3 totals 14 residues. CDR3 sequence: CAWSELRANYGYTF. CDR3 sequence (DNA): TGTGCCTGGAGTGAGTTGCGGGCTAACTATGGCTACACCTTC.

CDR3 region: CSVEQGSGGQYF. The CDR3 nucleotides read TGCAGCGTTGAACAGGGGTCTGGGGGGCAGTACTTC. The V and J genes are TRBV29-1 and TRBJ2-7; TRBD1 is a possible D gene (6 bases). Trimming shortened V by 2 bases and J by 9 bases, and 14 bases separated the two germline ends. Germline CDR1 reads SQVTM; CDR2 reads ANQGSEA. CDR3 length: 12 residues.

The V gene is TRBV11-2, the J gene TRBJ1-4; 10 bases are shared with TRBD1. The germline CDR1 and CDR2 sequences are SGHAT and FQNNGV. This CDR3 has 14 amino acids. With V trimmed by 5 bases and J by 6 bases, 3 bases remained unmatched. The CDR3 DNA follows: TGTGCCAGCAGCATGGGACAGGGGTATGAAAAACTGTTTTTT. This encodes CASSMGQGYEKLFF.